The 32 T cell receptor beta chains below come from one sample, sequenced in a study of shared clonotypes between healthy human individuals. The repertoire was sequenced with immunoSEQ multiplex PCR; TCRdb's copy has only in-frame clones and lacks some. The sample has about 1.1 million clones; 75% to 80% are singletons. Sequencing used memory CD4+ T cells from PBMCs. Indicated subset: CD45RA-negative fraction. Receptor source: a man between 18 and 35 years old in good health. Some clones in this sample may be carry-over from other donors' samples.

In the case of this clone: Other DNA sequences in the same sample also yield this CDR3. The chain employs TRBV5-1 and TRBJ1-1; D ambiguous. V was pared by 0 bases and J by 1 base, with 7 bases between. Germline V CDR1 and CDR2: SGHRS, YFSETQ. The CDR3 spans 14 residues. DNA for the CDR3: TGCGCCAGCAGCTTGGTAGGCGAGAACACTGAAGCTTTCTTT. Translated, it gives CASSLVGENTEAFF.

This sequence joins TRBV5-1 and TRBJ2-7, with 8 bases fitting TRBD2. V was clipped by 2 bases and J by 2 bases; unmatched bases: 6. CDR3 length equals 15 residues. CDR1 is SGHRS and CDR2 is YFSETQ in the germline V gene. CDR3 sequence reads: CASSFGGGNTYEQYF. The CDR3, as DNA: TGCGCCAGCAGCTTTGGCGGGGGGAATACCTACGAGCAGTACTTC. Using reference TRBV5-1 and TRBJ2-7 for the parts outside the CDR3, the full variable domain is KAGVTQTPRYLIKTRGQQVTLSCSPISGHRSVSWYQQTPGQGLQFLFEYFSETQRNKGNFPGRFSGRQFSNSRSEMNVSTLELGDSALYLCASSFGGGNTYEQYFGPGTRLTVT.

The gene calls are TRBV9 and TRBJ2-7; 8 nucleotides line up with TRBD2. Germline V lookup: CDR1 SGDLS, CDR2 YYNGEE. The CDR3 totals 17 residues. Trimming at V came to 0 bases and at J to 6 bases, leaving 14 bases not matched to a gene. DNA for the CDR3: TGTGCCAGCAGCGTAGGGGGACTAGTTGGAATAGAGAGCGAGCAGTACTTC. Translating it yields CASSVGGLVGIESEQYF.

The V and J genes are TRBV4-1 and TRBJ2-2, with 11 positions matching TRBD2. Germline V gene sequence: CDR1 MGHRA, CDR2 YSYEKL. The CDR3 extends over 18 amino acids. J lost 5 bases, V lost 1 base, and 9 bases had no gene match. CDR3 loop: CASSQGPLAGAWTGELFF. The DNA for the CDR3 is TGCGCCAGCAGCCAAGGTCCACTAGCGGGAGCGTGGACCGGGGAGCTGTTTTTT.

The chain employs TRBV28 and TRBJ1-1, with 7 nucleotides matching TRBD1. The CDR3 has 12 residues. Germline CDR1 and CDR2: MDHEN and SYDVKM. V dropped 5 bases and J dropped 8; count of bases not matched to a gene: 5. The CDR3 protein is CASSVLQGEAFF. For the CDR3, the DNA is TGTGCCAGCAGTGTACTACAGGGGGAAGCTTTCTTT.

The V and J genes are TRBV30 and TRBJ2-7, with D perhaps matching TRBD1 or TRBD2 (5 bases each). The germline V gene encodes CDR1 GTSNPN and CDR2 SVGIG (reference sequence). The CDR3 has 14 residues. V lost 1 base, J lost 3 bases, and 13 bases lay in between. As DNA, the CDR3 is TGTGCCTGGAGTGGCCACAGGAGGAGCTACGAGCAGTACTTC. This codes for CAWSGHRRSYEQYF.

The chain uses TRBV6-5 and TRBJ1-2, with TRBD1 identical over 7 bases. Per germline, CDR1 MNHEY and CDR2 SVGAGI. The trim removed 0 bases at V and 4 bases at J, leaving 5 bases unmatched. CDR3 size: 15 residues. As DNA, the CDR3 is TGTGCCAGCAGTTACTCGGGACAGCTAGTCTATGGCTACACCTTC. Its translation: CASSYSGQLVYGYTF.

This clone was recorded a few times. The chain uses TRBV11-3 and TRBJ2-2; D possibly matches TRBD1 or TRBD2 (5 bases each). Germline assignment: CDR1 SGHNT and CDR2 YENEEA. Trimming removed 5 bases at V and 5 bases at J, with 15 bases between. The CDR3 is made up of 15 amino acids. Written as DNA, the CDR3 is TGTGCCAGCAGCACCGGGACCCCTCGGACCGGGGAGCTGTTTTTT. Translated: CASSTGTPRTGELFF.

The CDR3 spells CATSRASVSDTQYF. As DNA, the CDR3 is TGTGCCACCAGCAGAGCCAGCGTCTCAGATACGCAGTATTTT. V gene TRBV15 combines with J gene TRBJ2-3; D is unresolved. V was pared by 1 base and J by 4 bases, with 9 bases between. CDR3 length equals 14 residues. Germline V gene sequence: CDR1 LNHNV, CDR2 YYDKDF (reference sequence).

J is TRBJ2-7 and V is TRBV7-2, with D unresolved. With 1 base removed from V and 3 bases from J, the gap between germline ends came to 4 bases. This CDR3 has 12 residues. In germline, CDR1 is SGHTA, CDR2 FQGNSA. CDR3 residues: CASSLGVYEQYF. DNA for the CDR3: TGTGCCAGCAGCTTAGGAGTCTACGAGCAGTACTTC.

This clone was seen at least ten times. This chain connects TRBV27 to TRBJ2-7, with D possibly being TRBD2 (6 bases). Trimming stripped 2 bases from V and 0 bases from J, with 11 bases between. Germline V gives CDR1 MNHEY, CDR2 SMNVEV (reference sequence). This CDR3 has 15 amino acids. The CDR3 region is CASSLIRGNSYEQYF. The CDR3 nucleotides are TGTGCCAGCAGTTTAATCCGCGGGAACTCCTACGAGCAGTACTTC.

The gene calls are TRBV7-6 and TRBJ1-5; a weak D match, TRBD1 (6 bases). V was trimmed by 3 bases and J by 6 bases, leaving 12 bases between them. The CDR3 has 14 amino acids. The germline gives CDR1 SGHVS, CDR2 FNYEAQ. For the CDR3, the DNA is TGTGCCAGCAGCTTGGACAGCTTCGGTCAGCCCCAGCATTTT. This gives the protein CASSLDSFGQPQHF. The complete variable domain, with remaining parts taken from reference TRBV7-6 and TRBJ1-5, reads GAGVSQSPRYKVTKRGQDVALRCDPISGHVSLYWYRQALGQGPEFLTYFNYEAQQDKSGLPNDRFSAERPEGSISTLTIQRTEQRDSAMYRCASSLDSFGQPQHFGDGTRLSIL.

V and J are TRBV2 and TRBJ2-5, with 12 bases identical to TRBD2. CDR1 and CDR2 (germline): SNHLY, FYNNEI. This CDR3 has 15 residues. The trim removed 5 bases at V and 5 bases at J, leaving 6 bases unmatched. CDR3: CASSPGLAGSETQYF. CDR3 coding DNA: TGTGCCAGCAGTCCAGGACTAGCGGGGTCCGAGACCCAGTACTTC.

The chain combines TRBV30 with TRBJ2-3; D not certain. Trimming took off 2 bases at V and 2 bases at J, with 11 bases between the two ends. Germline CDR1 and CDR2: GTSNPN and SVGIG (reference sequence). CDR3 length: 14 residues. In DNA form, the CDR3 reads TGTGCCTGGAGTTCCCCAGGCTTCACAGATACGCAGTATTTT. The encoded protein is CAWSSPGFTDTQYF.

Points on this clone: Other DNA variants within this sample encode the same CDR3. V and J are TRBV7-8 and TRBJ1-2, with D uncertain. Trimming stripped 5 bases from V and 6 bases from J, with 10 bases between. The germline gives CDR1 SGHVS, CDR2 FQNEAQ. This CDR3 contains 12 residues. The CDR3 sequence is CASSPQSDGYTF. Here the CDR3 DNA reads TGTGCCAGCAGCCCCCAGAGTGATGGCTACACCTTC.

CDR3 loop: CASSGQQRSNQPQHF. DNA of the CDR3: TGTGCCAGCAGTGGCCAACAGAGAAGCAATCAGCCCCAGCATTTT. The rearrangement uses TRBV2 and TRBJ1-5; D gene ambiguous. The length of the CDR3 is 15 residues. Germline CDR1 reads SNHLY; CDR2 reads FYNNEI. The germline V and J ends were trimmed by 4 bases and 1 base, with 11 bases remaining between them.

This clone has more than one count but fewer than ten. Other DNA sequences within the sample encode an identical CDR3. This chain links TRBV11-2 with TRBJ2-1, with 9 bases that match TRBD2. The V gene's germline CDR1 is SGHAT and CDR2 FQNNGV. The trim removed 5 bases at V and 4 bases at J, leaving 6 bases unmatched. The CDR3 runs to 15 residues. The CDR3 is CASSPGREGYNEQFF. Here the CDR3 DNA reads TGTGCCAGCAGCCCCGGGCGGGAGGGGTACAATGAGCAGTTCTTC.

This chain connects TRBV7-9 to TRBJ1-5, with D hard to call. The V and J ends lost 4 bases and 5 bases respectively, with 9 bases between them. Germline V gene lookup returns CDR1 SEHNR and CDR2 FQNEAQ (reference sequence). The CDR3 loop spans 13 amino acids. This chain's CDR3 is CASSSQADQPQHF. The DNA of the CDR3 is TGTGCCAGCAGCTCCCAGGCCGATCAGCCCCAGCATTTT.

V and J are TRBV28 and TRBJ1-2, with D perhaps matching TRBD1 (6 bases). CDR3 length: 14 residues. Between the trimmed V and J ends, which lost 6 bases and 3 bases, there was a span of 14 bases. Germline CDR1 reads MDHEN; CDR2 reads SYDVKM. The DNA of the CDR3 is TGTGCCAGCAGGACCCCGGGACACTACTATGGCTACACCTTC. It is translated as CASRTPGHYYGYTF.

This clone occurred once. V usage is TRBV4-2 and J usage is TRBJ1-3; TRBD1 agrees at 7 bases. Germline loops: CDR1 LGHNA, CDR2 YNFKEQ. V was clipped by 3 bases and J by 0 bases; unmatched bases: 8. This CDR3 is 17 amino acids long. The CDR3 DNA is TGTGCCAGCAGCCAGCCCCAGACAGGGAGCTCTGGAAACACCATATATTTT. Translated, it gives CASSQPQTGSSGNTIYF.

This chain joins TRBV2 and TRBJ1-5; 9 nucleotides match TRBD1. J gave up 7 bases and V 6 bases, and 7 bases lay outside the gene matches. Per the germline V gene, CDR1 is SNHLY and CDR2 is FYNNEI. CDR3 length: 14 amino acids. The CDR3 coding sequence is TGTGCCAGCAGACGCGGACAGGGGCAACAGCCCCAGCATTTT. Translated: CASRRGQGQQPQHF.

This chain uses TRBV11-2 with TRBJ2-5, with no clear D. V was shortened by 1 base and J by 1 base, with 7 bases between the two germline ends. Germline CDR1 SGHAT, CDR2 FQNNGV. This CDR3 region has 14 residues. CDR3 nucleotides: TGTGCCAGCAGCTTAGTCGGTCTCCAAGAGACCCAGTACTTC. Residues: CASSLVGLQETQYF.

The rearrangement joins TRBV12-5 to TRBJ2-3; TRBD2 agrees at 9 bases. There are 15 residues in the CDR3. Germline trimming cut 7 bases from V and 2 bases from J; bases unmatched to any gene: 7. CDR1 is LGHNT, CDR2 FRNRAP, per germline. The DNA of the CDR3 is TGTGCTAGTGCAATAGCGGGAGCCGCCACAGATACGCAGTATTTT. Protein product: CASAIAGAATDTQYF. Full variable domain (missing parts from reference TRBV12-5 and TRBJ2-3): DARVTQTPRHKVTEMGQEVTMRCQPILGHNTVFWYRQTMMQGLELLAYFRNRAPLDDSGMPKDRFSAEMPDATLATLKIQPSEPRDSAVYFCASAIAGAATDTQYFGPGTRLTVL.

This chain connects TRBV19 to TRBJ2-7; 13 bases map to TRBD2. Germline V gives CDR1 LNHDA, CDR2 SQIVND (reference sequence). The CDR3 has 15 amino acids. The junction had 5 bases not matched to a gene; V was cut back by 5 bases and J by 4 bases. The CDR3 coding sequence is TGTGCCAGTAGTCCAGGACTAGCGGGAGTTTACGAGCAGTACTTC. It encodes CASSPGLAGVYEQYF. The full variable domain, completed using reference TRBV19 and TRBJ2-7, is DGGITQSPKYLFRKEGQNVTLSCEQNLNHDAMYWYRQDPGQGLRLIYYSQIVNDFQKGDIAEGYSVSREKKESFPLTVTSAQKNPTAFYLCASSPGLAGVYEQYFGPGTRLTVT.

The V and J genes are TRBV6-1 and TRBJ2-7, with TRBD1 matching over 10 bases. This CDR3 has 14 amino acids. The germline gives CDR1 MNHNS, CDR2 SASEGT. The V gene end was trimmed by 4 bases and the J gene end by 2 bases; junction bases not matched to a gene: 2. This chain's CDR3 is CASSVDRGPYEQYF. As DNA, the CDR3 is TGTGCCAGCAGTGTCGACAGGGGGCCCTACGAGCAGTACTTC.

This chain links TRBV4-3 with TRBJ2-3, with 11 nucleotides matching TRBD2. CDR1 LGHNA and CDR2 YSLEER come from the germline V gene. The CDR3 length is 18 residues. V was pared by 3 bases and J by 0 bases, with 8 bases of the junction left unmatched. The CDR3 spells CASSHTGLAVTSTDTQYF. CDR3 DNA: TGCGCCAGCAGCCATACGGGACTAGCGGTCACTAGCACAGATACGCAGTATTTT.

The chain combines TRBV5-4 with TRBJ2-2; TRBD1 aligns across 10 bases. The CDR3 contains 16 residues. V lost 5 bases, J lost 7 bases, and 11 bases stayed unmatched. CDR1 is SGHNT, CDR2 YYREEE, per germline (reference sequence). CDR3 residues: CASSPGGQGISGELFF. CDR3 coding DNA: TGTGCCAGCAGTCCAGGGGGACAGGGGATAAGCGGGGAGCTGTTTTTT.

The gene calls are TRBV9 and TRBJ2-3; 7 nucleotides align to TRBD1. This CDR3 has 13 residues. The ends lost 8 bases at V and 1 base at J; junction bases unmatched: 4. CDR1 is SGDLS, CDR2 YYNGEE, per germline. In DNA, the CDR3 is TGTGCCAGGAGACAGGGCGGCACAGATACGCAGTATTTT. This translates into CARRQGGTDTQYF.

The chain links TRBV28 to TRBJ1-2; D is possibly TRBD1 (5 bases). The length of the CDR3 is 15 residues. The germline V gene encodes CDR1 MDHEN and CDR2 SYDVKM. Deletions cut 2 bases from V and 4 bases from J, with 14 bases between. The CDR3 DNA is TGTGCCAGCAGTTTACAGGCAGGGAGGGGCTATGGCTACACCTTC. This gives the protein CASSLQAGRGYGYTF.

This chain uses TRBV15 with TRBJ1-2, with TRBD1 identical over 8 bases. The CDR3 totals 13 residues. Germline V gene lookup returns CDR1 LNHNV and CDR2 YYDKDF (reference sequence). V trimming: 3 bases; J trimming: 8 bases; junction bases outside the gene matches: 5. This CDR3 reads CATSSGQGFGYTF. The CDR3 nucleotides are TGTGCCACCAGCAGCGGACAGGGATTCGGCTACACCTTC.

The chain joins TRBV15 to TRBJ2-7; 11 bases are shared with TRBD2. Trimming at V came to 1 base and at J to 5 bases, leaving 7 bases not matched to a gene. The CDR3 is 16 residues long. Germline CDR1 LNHNV, CDR2 YYDKDF (reference sequence). CDR3 sequence: CATSRGSSGRWDEQYF. In DNA, the CDR3 is TGTGCCACCAGCAGAGGGTCTAGCGGGAGGTGGGACGAGCAGTACTTC.

The V call is TRBV6-5, the J call TRBJ2-3, with D tentatively TRBD2 (5 bases). The V gene lost 6 bases and the J gene lost 2 bases, with 12 bases spanning the gap. The CDR3 loop spans 14 amino acids. CDR1 is MNHEY and CDR2 is SVGAGI in the germline V gene. CDR3 residues: CASSLNSATDTQYF. The CDR3 DNA reads TGTGCCAGCAGCCTGAATAGCGCCACAGATACGCAGTATTTT.